The next 12 T cell receptor beta chains were all read from a single sample in a study of shared clonotypes between healthy human individuals. Produced via immunoSEQ multiplex PCR; TCRdb's table is partial and in-frame only. The sample consists of approximately 590,000 clones, roughly 95% of them appearing once. The naive CD8 fraction comprised CD45RO-negative cells positively selected for CCR7 and excluded terminally differentiated effector memory CD45RA+ cells. What was sequenced was naive CD8+ T cells sorted from blood. These receptors were collected from a woman aged 25 to 39 in good health.

The chain joins TRBV19 to TRBJ2-5, with a possible D match to TRBD1 (5 bases). Near its end, the DNA agrees better with TRBJ2-7, so the J call may be wrong. This CDR3 comprises 15 residues. The germline gives CDR1 LNHDA, CDR2 SQIVND (reference sequence). The CDR3 loop is CASSTSSTEAYEQYF. The CDR3 DNA reads as TGTGCCAGTAGTACTTCATCGACAGAAGCCTACGAGCAGTACTTC.

The chain couples TRBV28 to TRBJ2-6; D is possibly TRBD1 (8 bases). Germline V gene lookup returns CDR1 MDHEN and CDR2 SYDVKM. Between the trimmed V and J ends, which lost 8 bases and 0 bases, there was a span of 20 bases. The CDR3 spans 18 residues. The CDR3 nucleotides read TGTGCCAGCCACGCGGACAGGGAGGGGCACTCTGGGGCCAACGTCCTGACTTTC. Its translation is CASHADREGHSGANVLTF.

This chain links TRBV10-3 with TRBJ2-1; 8 nucleotides line up with TRBD1. This CDR3 has 14 amino acids. Germline V gene lookup returns CDR1 ENHRY and CDR2 SYGVKD. Losses at the gene ends were 2 bases for V and 6 bases for J; bases not matched to a gene: 3. The CDR3: CAISEDRGGNEQFF. The DNA of the CDR3 is TGTGCCATCAGTGAGGACAGGGGTGGCAATGAGCAGTTCTTC.

V and J are TRBV13 and TRBJ2-7; the match to TRBD2 covers 13 bases. The CDR3 covers 14 residues. V trimming: 5 bases; J trimming: 6 bases; junction bases outside the gene matches: 4. The germline gives CDR1 PRHDT, CDR2 FYEKMQ (reference sequence). The CDR3 is CASSPTSGRGEQYF. The CDR3 bases are TGTGCCAGCAGCCCTACTAGCGGGAGGGGCGAGCAGTACTTC.

This clone has only one observation. Within the sample, other DNA sequences also encode this same CDR3. This CDR3 reads CASSPLSENTEAFF. The CDR3 DNA reads as TGTGCCAGCAGTCCCCTGTCGGAGAACACTGAAGCTTTCTTT. The chain uses TRBV28 and TRBJ1-1; D remains unclear. This CDR3 comprises 14 residues. V was cut by 5 bases and J by 1 base, with 11 bases left in between. Germline V CDR1 and CDR2: MDHEN, SYDVKM.

The chain employs TRBV5-1 and TRBJ2-7; 9 bases map to TRBD1. J was trimmed by 6 bases and V by 4 bases; bases with no gene match: 8. The germline gives CDR1 SGHRS, CDR2 YFSETQ. The CDR3 loop spans 14 amino acids. The CDR3 sequence is CASSMDRGSPEQYF. The CDR3 region has the DNA TGCGCCAGCAGCATGGACAGGGGCAGTCCCGAGCAGTACTTC. Supplemented by reference TRBV5-1 and TRBJ2-7, the full variable domain reads KAGVTQTPRYLIKTRGQQVTLSCSPISGHRSVSWYQQTPGQGLQFLFEYFSETQRNKGNFPGRFSGRQFSNSRSEMNVSTLELGDSALYLCASSMDRGSPEQYFGPGTRLTVT.

This chain connects TRBV21-1 to TRBJ1-4; the table names TRBD1, a call not compared with the DNA. TRBV21-1 is a pseudogene. The CDR3 consists of 16 residues. CDR3 DNA: TGTGCCAGCATCCTTCGTGGGGCAGCCGCGTGGGGAAAACTGTTTTTT. It is translated as CASILRGAAAWGKLFF.

The chain links TRBV7-9 to TRBJ2-2; 7 positions agree with TRBD2. From germline, CDR1 is SEHNR and CDR2 FQNEAQ (reference sequence). Trimming cost V 4 bases and J 1 base; bases outside gene matches: 12. The CDR3 has 18 residues. The CDR3 spells CASSSRFLASGNTGELFF. CDR3 coding DNA: TGTGCCAGCAGCTCCAGATTCCTCGCTAGCGGGAACACCGGGGAGCTGTTTTTT.

The V call is TRBV4-1, the J call TRBJ2-1; D possibly corresponds to TRBD2 (6 bases). Trimming stripped 1 base from V and 4 bases from J, with 11 bases between. Per germline, CDR1 MGHRA and CDR2 YSYEKL. The CDR3 length is 15 residues. The chain's CDR3 is CASSQGTGTYNEQFF. The CDR3 DNA sequence: TGCGCCAGCAGCCAAGGGACCGGGACTTACAATGAGCAGTTCTTC.

The rearrangement links TRBV4-1 to TRBJ1-1, with D unresolved. Germline V gene lookup returns CDR1 MGHRA and CDR2 YSYEKL. CDR3 size: 15 residues. V lost 0 bases, J lost 3 bases, and 11 bases lay in between. The CDR3 is CASSQEGGPDTEAFF. Here the CDR3 DNA reads TGCGCCAGCAGCCAAGAAGGAGGCCCGGACACTGAAGCTTTCTTT.

The chain is built from TRBV7-9 and TRBJ2-1, with TRBD2 matching 10 bases. V lost 4 bases, J lost 5 bases, and 5 bases stayed unmatched. The germline V gene has CDR1 SEHNR and CDR2 FQNEAQ (reference sequence). This CDR3 has 15 amino acids. In DNA form, the CDR3 reads TGTGCCAGCAGCTCTGGACTAGCGGTTGACAATGAGCAGTTCTTC. Protein sequence: CASSSGLAVDNEQFF.

This clone was recorded once. The chain uses TRBV27 and TRBJ2-7; D unclear. Germline V gene sequence: CDR1 MNHEY, CDR2 SMNVEV (reference sequence). The ends were cut back, 6 bases at V and 3 bases at J, with 15 bases in the middle. The CDR3 length is 14 residues. The CDR3 DNA reads as TGTGCCAGCAGATGGAGTGATGGGAACTACGAGCAGTACTTC. Its translation: CASRWSDGNYEQYF.